A single sample is the source of the 3 T cell receptor beta chains below, sequenced in a study of beta chain features in type 1 diabetes. The authors reverse transcribed all of the isolated RNA, so sequencing captured expressed TCRB transcripts. Assay: immunoSEQ multiplex PCR; the TCRdb copy retains only in-frame clones and omits some. The repertoire holds about 900,000 clones, with 15% to 20% as singletons. Sequenced: naive CD4+ T cells from blood. The receptors here all came from a woman aged 18-30 years in good health.

V usage is TRBV6-5 and J usage is TRBJ1-2, with D maybe TRBD1 (5 bases). The CDR3 consists of 14 residues. The ends were cut back, 6 bases at V and 0 bases at J, with 11 bases in the middle. Germline V gene data show CDR1 as MNHEY and CDR2 as SVGAGI. CDR3 sequence (DNA): TGTGCCAGCAGGAGGGACGGGGCTAACTATGGCTACACCTTC. Residues: CASRRDGANYGYTF.

Written as DNA, the CDR3 is TGTGCCAGTAGTGCCGGTTGGGGGCAGCCCCAGCATTTT. This sequence encodes CASSAGWGQPQHF. V is TRBV19 and J is TRBJ1-5; possible D gene TRBD1, 5 bases. The germline V gene encodes CDR1 LNHDA and CDR2 SQIVND (reference sequence). V was shortened by 5 bases and J by 7 bases, with 12 bases between the two germline ends. CDR3 length: 13 residues.

The CDR3 spells CASSEGPNQPQHF. The DNA for the CDR3 is TGCGCCAGCAGTGAAGGACCCAATCAGCCCCAGCATTTT. The chain joins TRBV10-2 to TRBJ1-5, with D unclear. The length of the CDR3 is 13 residues. In germline, CDR1 is WSHSY, CDR2 SAAADI. The ends were cut back, 3 bases at V and 3 bases at J, with 6 bases in the middle.